Listed here are 28 T cell receptor beta chains from one sample, sequenced in a study of blood T cell repertoires in COVID-19. TCRdb's table, derived via immunoSEQ multiplex PCR, lists solely in-frame clones and lacks some. The sample includes approximately 44,000 clones, around 92% of them seen just once. Sequencing was carried out using peripheral blood. The receptors derive from a human donor in a cohort sampled during active COVID-19.

This clone was observed a handful of times. This chain links TRBV6-4 with TRBJ1-6; tentatively, D is TRBD1 (5 bases). CDR1 and CDR2 from the germline V gene are MRHNA and SNTAGT. This CDR3 has 13 amino acids. Trimming took 6 bases from V and 3 from J, leaving 6 bases between them. This CDR3 is CASRQDYNSPLHF. The CDR3 DNA is TGTGCCAGCAGACAGGACTATAATTCACCCCTCCACTTT.

This sequence joins TRBV4-2 and TRBJ1-2; unclear D gene. V was cut by 3 bases and J by 8 bases, with 16 bases left in between. Germline V gene data show CDR1 as LGHNA and CDR2 as YNFKEQ. The CDR3 runs to 14 residues. The CDR3 loop reads CASSQAGSSRGYTF. CDR3 coding DNA: TGTGCCAGCAGCCAGGCCGGGTCTAGCAGAGGCTACACCTTC.

The V call is TRBV12-3 or TRBV12-4, the J call TRBJ1-2; D unclear. The CDR3 is made up of 11 amino acids. Trimming took 4 bases from V and 12 from J, leaving 12 bases between them. CDR3 DNA sequence: TGTGCCAGCAGTTCTTACAAATCCAACACCTTC. It is translated as CASSSYKSNTF.

The rearrangement links TRBV7-2 to TRBJ1-5; 8 nucleotides align to TRBD1. Trimming removed 1 base from V and 6 bases from J; junction bases left unmatched: 5. This CDR3 spans 15 amino acids. Germline lookup yields CDR1 SGHTA and CDR2 FQGNSA. The CDR3 is CASSLDQGAGQPQHF. The CDR3 DNA reads as TGTGCCAGCAGCTTAGATCAGGGGGCAGGTCAGCCCCAGCATTTT.

The chain couples TRBV14 to TRBJ1-1, with D unclear. The CDR3 has 13 residues. Germline V CDR1 and CDR2: SGHDN, FVKESK. The V end was cut by 6 bases, the J end by 2 bases, with 10 bases between. CDR3 amino acids: CASSPLTNTEAFF. The CDR3 region has the DNA TGTGCCAGCAGTCCCCTGACAAACACTGAAGCTTTCTTT.

The chain combines TRBV25-1 with TRBJ2-3, with 10 bases lining up with TRBD2. V was clipped by 3 bases and J by 4 bases; unmatched bases: 13. The CDR3 covers 18 residues. Per the germline V gene, CDR1 is MGHDK and CDR2 is SYGVNS. CDR3 nucleotides: TGTGCCAGCAGTGATACAGCGGGAGGGCCCTATCCTCCAGATACGCAGTATTTT. It encodes CASSDTAGGPYPPDTQYF.

This chain uses TRBV6-2 or TRBV6-3 with TRBJ1-1; D not certain. V was trimmed by 0 bases and J by 8 bases, leaving 10 bases between them. The CDR3 contains 13 residues. Germline V gives CDR1 MNHEY, CDR2 SVGEGT. CDR3 in DNA: TGTGCCAGCAGTTACTCCCCACTAGTAGAAGCTTTCTTT. Protein sequence: CASSYSPLVEAFF.

The genes are TRBV25-1 and TRBJ2-7; weak D call: TRBD2 (6 bases). V shed 4 bases and J shed 3 bases, with 19 bases lying between them. This CDR3 region has 16 residues. Germline V gene data show CDR1 as MGHDK and CDR2 as SYGVNS. The CDR3 coding sequence is TGTGCCAGCAGTGGCGGGGTTACTAGCCCCCTCTACGAGCAGTACTTC. Amino acids: CASSGGVTSPLYEQYF.

V usage is TRBV7-2 and J usage is TRBJ1-1; tentatively, D is TRBD1 (5 bases). There are 15 residues in the CDR3. Trimming took off 4 bases at V and 3 bases at J, with 15 bases between the two ends. From germline, CDR1 is SGHTA and CDR2 FQGNSA. The CDR3 DNA follows: TGTGCCAGCAGCTCCCCGGAGGGCAGGGACACTGAAGCTTTCTTT. Amino acid sequence: CASSSPEGRDTEAFF. The whole variable domain, remainder taken from reference TRBV7-2 and TRBJ1-1, is GAGVSQSPSNKVTEKGKDVELRCDPISGHTALYWYRQSLGQGLEFLIYFQGNSAPDKSGLPSDRFSAERTGGSVSTLTIQRTQQEDSAVYLCASSSPEGRDTEAFFGQGTRLTVV.

V usage is TRBV5-6 and J usage is TRBJ2-1, with TRBD2 as a possible D gene (6 bases). There are 15 residues in the CDR3. Germline lookup yields CDR1 SGHDT and CDR2 YYEEEE. The V end was cut by 1 base, the J end by 4 bases, with 12 bases between. The CDR3 bases are TGTGCCAGCAGCTTGCGGGGGACCAGTTACAATGAGCAGTTCTTC. Translation: CASSLRGTSYNEQFF.

The CDR3 sequence is CSVRLLAGVDNEQFF. The CDR3 region has the DNA TGCAGCGTCCGCCTTCTAGCGGGAGTAGACAATGAGCAGTTCTTC. The V and J genes are TRBV29-1 and TRBJ2-1, with 10 bases matching TRBD2. The CDR3 is 15 amino acids. Germline loops: CDR1 SQVTM, CDR2 ANQGSEA. The trim removed 6 bases at V and 5 bases at J, leaving 10 bases unmatched.

V usage is TRBV18 and J usage is TRBJ1-1; D perhaps matches TRBD1 (5 bases). This CDR3 is built from 17 residues. The germline V gene encodes CDR1 KGHSH and CDR2 LQKENI. The V end lost 1 base, the J end lost 5 bases, and 20 bases lay between the germline ends. CDR3 sequence (DNA): TGTGCCAGCTCACCACAGCTAACGACAGTCTTGGGGACTGAAGCTTTCTTT. This gives the protein CASSPQLTTVLGTEAFF.

This clone was observed a single time. The rearrangement links TRBV25-1 to TRBJ1-4, with 9 bases matching TRBD1. The V gene end was trimmed by 2 bases and the J gene end by 5 bases; junction bases not matched to a gene: 6. Germline lookup yields CDR1 MGHDK and CDR2 SYGVNS. The CDR3 extends over 16 amino acids. The CDR3 here is CASSEAPGQGNEKLFF. Written as DNA, the CDR3 is TGTGCCAGCAGTGAAGCCCCGGGACAGGGAAATGAAAAACTGTTTTTT.

This rearrangement joins TRBV5-1 to TRBJ2-5, with 10 bases identical to TRBD2. Germline CDR1 is SGHRS and CDR2 is YFSETQ. V lost 4 bases to trimming and J lost 5 bases; unmatched junction nucleotides: 14. This CDR3 has 17 residues. The DNA of the CDR3 is TGCGCCAGCAGCGGTTCCCCACTAGCGGGGATACGGGAGACCCAGTACTTC. The encoded protein is CASSGSPLAGIRETQYF.

The chain employs TRBV3-1 (or the pseudogene TRBV3-2) and TRBJ2-4; 10 nucleotides agree with TRBD1. Germline trimming cut 2 bases from V and 8 bases from J; bases unmatched to any gene: 6. The CDR3 has 15 amino acids. Germline CDR1 LGHDT, CDR2 YNNKEL (reference sequence). The CDR3 loop is CASSQMTGGRDIQYF. For the CDR3, the DNA is TGTGCCAGCAGCCAAATGACAGGGGGCAGGGACATTCAGTACTTC.

The chain links TRBV7-9 to TRBJ1-2; the D is unclear. Germline CDR1 and CDR2: SEHNR and FQNEAQ (reference sequence). V lost 8 bases and J 4 bases, leaving 17 bases between the germline ends. The CDR3 is 14 residues long. CDR3 in DNA: TGTGCCAGCCCGTTTCGGAGAAATAGCTATGGCTACACCTTC. Translation gives CASPFRRNSYGYTF.

This clone was seen a handful of times. The chain combines TRBV18 with TRBJ2-7; 7 positions agree with TRBD2. Trimming cost V 3 bases and J 6 bases; bases outside gene matches: 11. The germline gives CDR1 KGHSH, CDR2 LQKENI. The CDR3 consists of 15 residues. The CDR3 loop reads CASSPRVGEGREQYF. DNA for the CDR3: TGTGCCAGCTCACCGCGGGTCGGGGAGGGGCGCGAGCAGTACTTC.

This chain joins TRBV7-2 and TRBJ2-5, with D perhaps TRBD1 (5 bases). The length of the CDR3 is 12 residues. Per germline, CDR1 SGHTA and CDR2 FQGNSA. With 2 bases removed from V and 8 bases from J, the gap between germline ends came to 9 bases. CDR3 sequence reads: CASSLSGFTQYF. CDR3 bases: TGTGCCAGCAGCTTATCAGGGTTTACCCAGTACTTC.

This chain connects TRBV6-5 to TRBJ2-7; possible D gene TRBD1, 6 bases. The germline gives CDR1 MNHEY, CDR2 SVGAGI. The V gene lost 6 bases and the J gene lost 5 bases, with 17 bases spanning the gap. This CDR3 is built from 14 residues. CDR3 sequence (DNA): TGTGCCAGCAGCTCACAGGGTACGAGGAACGAGCAGTACTTC. This sequence encodes CASSSQGTRNEQYF.

The V and J genes are TRBV7-2 and TRBJ2-5; a weak D match, TRBD1 (6 bases). The CDR3 covers 15 residues. The germline gives CDR1 SGHTA, CDR2 FQGNSA. Trimming shortened V by 0 bases and J by 6 bases, and 14 bases separated the two germline ends. The DNA of the CDR3 is TGTGCCAGCAGCTTAGCCACAGGGATAGGAAAGACCCAGTACTTC. It is translated as CASSLATGIGKTQYF.

The rearrangement uses TRBV27 and TRBJ2-7; 8 positions agree with TRBD2. V was clipped by 4 bases and J by 5 bases; unmatched bases: 1. Germline CDR1 reads MNHEY; CDR2 reads SMNVEV (reference sequence). This CDR3 spans 12 amino acids. The CDR3 region has the DNA TGTGCCAGCAGTTCAGCGGGAGACGAGCAGTACTTC. This sequence encodes CASSSAGDEQYF.

This chain joins TRBV6-6 and TRBJ1-1, with TRBD1 matching over 7 bases. CDR1 and CDR2 (germline): MNHNY, SVGAGI (reference sequence). The CDR3 is made up of 16 amino acids. V trimming: 5 bases; J trimming: 4 bases; junction bases outside the gene matches: 13. CDR3 in amino acids: CASSTGAGRGTTEAFF. The CDR3 DNA reads as TGTGCCAGCAGTACAGGGGCCGGGAGGGGAACCACTGAAGCTTTCTTT.

The rearrangement joins TRBV28 to TRBJ2-7; a weak D match, TRBD2 (5 bases). Looked up from germline, CDR1 is MDHEN and CDR2 is SYDVKM. V gave up 6 bases and J gave up 6 bases, with 12 bases separating them. This CDR3 has 12 amino acids. CDR3 nucleotides: TGTGCCAGCAGACTAGGGCCCAGCGAGCAGTACTTC. Its protein product is CASRLGPSEQYF.

J is TRBJ2-1 and V is TRBV6-4; 7 bases match TRBD2. The CDR3 is made up of 16 amino acids. Germline values: CDR1 MRHNA, CDR2 SNTAGT. Trimming cost V 4 bases and J 5 bases; bases outside gene matches: 11. As DNA, the CDR3 is TGTGCCAGCAGTGCCCCCGAGGCTAGCGGCGACAATGAGCAGTTCTTC. This gives the protein CASSAPEASGDNEQFF.

On this clone: Additional DNA sequences in this sample encode the identical CDR3. The CDR3 nucleotides are TGTGCCAGCAGCTTATCGGGGAGCACAGATACGCAGTATTTT. This translates into CASSLSGSTDTQYF. The chain couples TRBV7-9 to TRBJ2-3, with D possibly matching TRBD2 (5 bases). V was clipped by 2 bases and J by 0 bases, with 6 bases between them. The CDR3 is 14 amino acids. Germline V gene lookup returns CDR1 SEHNR and CDR2 FQNEAQ (reference sequence).

The chain combines TRBV28 with TRBJ1-3; D gene uncertain. The CDR3 totals 14 residues. Looked up from germline, CDR1 is MDHEN and CDR2 is SYDVKM. V gave up 1 base and J gave up 4 bases, with 8 bases separating them. CDR3 protein: CASSLSARGNTIYF. CDR3 nucleotides: TGTGCCAGCAGTTTATCCGCCAGGGGAAACACCATATATTTT.

The genes are TRBV7-2 and TRBJ1-1, with 8 positions matching TRBD1. This CDR3 is 13 amino acids long. Germline lookup yields CDR1 SGHTA and CDR2 FQGNSA. With 9 bases clipped from V and 2 bases from J, the junction kept 5 bases outside the gene matches. CDR3 coding DNA: TGTGCCAGTAATCAGGGGGCAAACACTGAAGCTTTCTTT. This codes for CASNQGANTEAFF.

The chain has TRBV4-1 and TRBJ2-3, with 12 bases that match TRBD2. V shed 4 bases, J shed 2 bases, and the junction held 4 bases outside the gene matches. Germline-derived CDR1 and CDR2 are MGHRA and YSYEKL. This CDR3 has 16 residues. As DNA, the CDR3 is TGCGCCAGCAGCCTCACTAGCGGGGGGCCCACAGATACGCAGTATTTT. Translation: CASSLTSGGPTDTQYF.